The 10 T cell receptor beta chains listed next were all sequenced from one sample in a study of T cell repertoires in cytomegalovirus infection. TCRdb processed the reads anew with MiXCR; each CDR3 protein has one entry. The data show 510,000 or so distinct CDR3 sequences, with around a quarter seen just once and about 13% held by the top ten. The sample taken for sequencing was PBMCs. Receptor source: a human donor in good health (CMV status not recorded). Some clones in this sample may be carry-over from other donors' samples.

This clonotype was counted between two and nine times. The CDR3 region is CASSTEAGGNEQYV. The CDR3 coding sequence is TGTGCCAGCAGTACCGAGGCGGGGGGAAACGAGCAGTACGTC. The V and J genes are TRBV6-1 and TRBJ2-7; 8 bases line up with TRBD2. The V gene's germline CDR1 is MNHNS and CDR2 SASEGT. Trimming removed 5 bases from V and 5 bases from J; junction bases left unmatched: 8. The CDR3 loop spans 14 amino acids.

V gene TRBV24-1 combines with J gene TRBJ2-7; weak D call: TRBD1 (6 bases). The V gene lost 4 bases and the J gene lost 2 bases, with 8 bases spanning the gap. The germline gives CDR1 KGHDR, CDR2 SFDVKD. The CDR3 loop spans 13 amino acids. This chain's CDR3 is CATSDHRAYEQYF. As DNA, the CDR3 is TGTGCCACCAGTGACCACAGGGCCTACGAGCAGTACTTC.

The J gene is TRBJ2-3, the V gene TRBV5-1; 9 bases match TRBD2. Losses at the gene ends were 0 bases for V and 4 bases for J; bases not matched to a gene: 12. The CDR3 runs to 18 residues. Germline lookup yields CDR1 SGHRS and CDR2 YFSETQ. The CDR3 protein is CASSLVALAGVSPDTQYF. DNA of the CDR3: TGCGCCAGCAGCTTGGTGGCTTTAGCGGGAGTCTCCCCAGATACGCAGTATTTT. Variable domain in full (rest from reference TRBV5-1 and TRBJ2-3): KAGVTQTPRYLIKTRGQQVTLSCSPISGHRSVSWYQQTPGQGLQFLFEYFSETQRNKGNFPGRFSGRQFSNSRSEMNVSTLELGDSALYLCASSLVALAGVSPDTQYFGPGTRLTVL.

The rearrangement uses TRBV20-1 and TRBJ1-6; 7 bases map to TRBD1. Germline trimming cut 0 bases from V and 7 bases from J; bases unmatched to any gene: 6. Germline lookup yields CDR1 DFQATT and CDR2 SNEGSKA (reference sequence). The CDR3 totals 15 residues. The CDR3 bases are TGCAGTGCTAGAGATCCCAGGGGGGGAAATTCACCCCTCCACTTT. This codes for CSARDPRGGNSPLHF.

V gene TRBV20-1 combines with J gene TRBJ2-1; 13 positions match TRBD2. The CDR3 extends over 17 amino acids. Germline assignment: CDR1 DFQATT and CDR2 SNEGSKA (reference sequence). The trim removed 1 base at V and 5 bases at J, leaving 8 bases unmatched. The CDR3 sequence is CSARGRPGLAGNNEQFF. In DNA, the CDR3 is TGCAGTGCTAGAGGTCGACCGGGACTAGCGGGGAACAATGAGCAGTTCTTC.

This clonotype was detected only a few times. The chain joins TRBV4-3 to TRBJ1-5; no clear D gene. Trimming removed 0 bases at V and 4 bases at J, with 10 bases between. This CDR3 is built from 15 residues. Germline V gene lookup returns CDR1 LGHNA and CDR2 YSLEER. CDR3 DNA sequence: TGCGCCAGCAGCCAAGATTGGAACAGTAATCAGCCCCAGCATTTT. This translates into CASSQDWNSNQPQHF.

The chain has TRBV10-3 and TRBJ1-2; no definite D call. V lost 0 bases and J 7 bases, leaving 9 bases between the germline ends. Germline CDR1 is ENHRY and CDR2 is SYGVKD. This CDR3 comprises 13 residues. CDR3 sequence reads: CAISESAGTGYTF. Written as DNA, the CDR3 is TGTGCCATCAGTGAGTCGGCAGGCACTGGCTACACCTTC.

This clonotype appeared many times. The J gene is TRBJ2-3, the V gene TRBV7-2; TRBD2 matches at 8 bases. The V gene end was trimmed by 3 bases and the J gene end by 4 bases; junction bases not matched to a gene: 6. Germline CDR1 and CDR2: SGHTA and FQGNSA. The CDR3 is 15 amino acids. The CDR3: CASSFSGDRADTQYF. The DNA of the CDR3 is TGTGCCAGCAGCTTTAGCGGGGACCGCGCAGATACGCAGTATTTT.

This clonotype was recorded a few times. This rearrangement joins TRBV6-5 to TRBJ2-7; a weak D match, TRBD1 (5 bases). The CDR3 sequence is 15 residues long. The germline V and J ends were trimmed by 0 bases and 5 bases, with 14 bases remaining between them. Germline V gene data show CDR1 as MNHEY and CDR2 as SVGAGI. The CDR3 coding sequence is TGTGCCAGCAGTTACTCTGGGGCGGCGGAACACGAGCAGTACGTC. Protein sequence: CASSYSGAAEHEQYV.

V usage is TRBV29-1 and J usage is TRBJ2-2; 7 bases align to TRBD1. V lost 6 bases and J lost 7; bases outside the gene matches: 8. The CDR3 spans 13 residues. Germline V gene lookup returns CDR1 SQVTM and CDR2 ANQGSEA. Written as DNA, the CDR3 is TGCAGCGTCGAGGGGACAGTCAGCGGGGAGCTGTTTTTT. It encodes CSVEGTVSGELFF.